This is a list of T cell receptor beta chains from one sample in a study of T-cell reconstitution after alpha-beta-depleted transplantation in children. One entry per CDR3 protein, called by TCRdb with MiXCR from the PCR reads. Of a few hundred thousand distinct CDR3 sequences in the sample, approximately 12% were seen once. The specimen comprised PBMCs, mostly from graft donor cells, sampled 360 days after TCRalphabeta/CD19-depleted stem cell transplant. These receptors came from a male patient between 10 and 17 years old who had a stem cell transplant for acute myeloid leukemia, so the T cells may come from the graft donor. Each CDR3 is given without its conserved first and last residue.

v_call	j_call	cdr3_aa
TRBV18	TRBJ2-1	ASSPWASGRAIYNEQF
TRBV20-1	TRBJ2-1	SARDASGNSYNEQF
TRBV29-1	TRBJ1-3	SVAGQNGNTIY
TRBV27	TRBJ2-1	ASSPYRVSSYNEQF
TRBV18	TRBJ2-7	ASSLLRLAGTDYEQY
TRBV28	TRBJ1-1	ASSYTVFSEAF
TRBV28	TRBJ2-4	ASSPGPPAKNIQY
TRBV15	TRBJ2-7	ATSPRPGHYEQY
TRBV7-2	TRBJ1-2	ASSFWWGPESSYGYT
TRBV7-6	TRBJ2-7	ASASKGGQLIYEQY
TRBV11-2	TRBJ2-7	ASSLEVSFYEQY
TRBV25-1	TRBJ2-5	ASSESNGRAHETQY
TRBV25-1	TRBJ2-7	ASKGQGPYEQY
TRBV6-2/TRBV6-3	TRBJ2-7	ASSYSSVAYEQY
TRBV29-1	TRBJ2-5	SVDLSIETQY
TRBV29-1	TRBJ1-1	SSHVGQGAGAF
TRBV20-1	TRBJ2-4	TGGTPNIQY
TRBV5-1	TRBJ2-7	ASSKTGGRTTSGRAYSYEQY
TRBV3-1	TRBJ2-7	ASRLTSGEAYEQY
TRBV5-1	TRBJ2-1	ASSLVAGRGVNEQF
TRBV4-3	TRBJ1-5	ASSQGPNGNQPQH
TRBV9	TRBJ2-1	ASTAGLADEQF
TRBV6-5	TRBJ1-1	ASSYTPGTEAF
TRBV18	TRBJ2-7	ASSPFGSSHEQY
TRBV27	TRBJ1-6	ASSYIKGSRGNSPLH